The next 21 T cell receptor beta chains were all read from a single sample in a study of CD8 T cells in ankylosing spondylitis. TCRdb analysed the 5' RACE reads with MiXCR anew, one entry per CDR3 protein. Among approximately 42,000 distinct CDR3 sequences listed, 3% to 4% were seen once. Sequenced sample: blood, either unsorted or a sorted T cell fraction (not recorded which). The receptors come from a female donor with ankylosing spondylitis or in good health (not recorded which).

This clonotype was detected ten times or more. The genes are TRBV9 and TRBJ2-1; no clear D gene. Germline assignment: CDR1 SGDLS and CDR2 YYNGEE. Deletions cut 0 bases from V and 7 bases from J, with 8 bases between. This CDR3 has 13 amino acids. The CDR3 DNA follows: TGTGCCAGCAGCGTAGATAAAGCGAATGAGCAGTTCTTC. As protein: CASSVDKANEQFF.

This clonotype was counted many times. The V call is TRBV9, the J call TRBJ1-2; 10 bases fit TRBD1. The J segment lost 3 bases and the V segment lost 3 bases, leaving 8 bases of the junction unmatched. The CDR3 runs 16 residues. CDR1 is SGDLS and CDR2 is YYNGEE in the germline V gene. Here the CDR3 DNA reads TGTGCCAGCAGCGCCACAGACAGGGGGCACCACTATGGCTACACCTTC. Translated: CASSATDRGHHYGYTF. The full variable domain, with the rest looked up from reference TRBV9 and TRBJ1-2, is DSGVTQTPKHLITATGQRVTLRCSPRSGDLSVYWYQQSLDQGLQFLIQYYNGEERAKGNILERFSAQQFPDLHSELNLSSLELGDSALYFCASSATDRGHHYGYTFGSGTRLTVV.

This clonotype was picked up many times. The chain is built from TRBV9 and TRBJ2-1; D ambiguous. V lost 0 bases and J lost 7, with 14 bases in between. Germline V gives CDR1 SGDLS, CDR2 YYNGEE. CDR3 length: 15 amino acids. The CDR3 nucleotides read TGTGCCAGCAGCGTAGCGATGAAGGGATTGAATGAGCAGTTCTTC. The encoded protein is CASSVAMKGLNEQFF.

This clonotype appeared many times. V and J are TRBV9 and TRBJ1-3; D perhaps matches TRBD1 (5 bases). V dropped 0 bases and J dropped 0 bases, with 16 bases sitting between them. The CDR3 is 18 residues long. CDR1 and CDR2 from the germline V gene are SGDLS and YYNGEE. The CDR3 DNA reads TGTGCCAGCAGCGTAGGGGCAATGACAGCCCTCTCTGGAAACACCATATATTTT. Its protein is CASSVGAMTALSGNTIYF.

This clonotype was seen ten or more times. V usage is TRBV9 and J usage is TRBJ2-3; perhaps TRBD2 as D (6 bases). Between the trimmed V and J ends, which lost 3 bases and 8 bases, there was a span of 19 bases. The V gene's germline CDR1 is SGDLS and CDR2 YYNGEE. The CDR3 length is 15 residues. The chain's CDR3 is CASSGFSGKGGTQYF. CDR3 bases: TGTGCCAGCAGCGGTTTTAGCGGCAAGGGAGGTACGCAGTATTTT.

This clonotype was picked up many times. This rearrangement joins TRBV9 to TRBJ2-3; 9 bases line up with TRBD2. Germline V gene lookup returns CDR1 SGDLS and CDR2 YYNGEE. The CDR3 is made up of 16 amino acids. Germline trimming cut 4 bases from V and 5 bases from J; bases unmatched to any gene: 11. The CDR3 is CASSPRWRGGLDTQYF. The CDR3 region has the DNA TGTGCCAGCAGCCCTCGGTGGCGGGGGGGCTTAGATACGCAGTATTTT.

This clonotype came up many times. CDR3 in amino acids: CASSVRGPPDTQYF. DNA for the CDR3: TGTGCCAGCAGCGTACGAGGTCCACCAGATACGCAGTATTTT. The rearrangement uses TRBV9 and TRBJ2-3; D gene unclear. Trimming cost V 1 base and J 4 bases, with 10 bases left between them. CDR1 and CDR2 (germline): SGDLS, YYNGEE. The CDR3 runs to 14 residues.

This clonotype appeared a single time. The junction does not match germline at one end; this may be a read error. This rearrangement joins TRBV9 to TRBJ2-3; D possibly corresponds to TRBD2 (7 bases). CDR1 and CDR2 (germline): SGDLS, YYNGEE. The CDR3 sequence is 14 residues long. This chain's CDR3 is CANSVGGGRDTQYF. The CDR3 nucleotides read TGTGCCAACAGCGTAGGCGGGGGCAGAGATACGCAGTATTTT.

Ten or more counts support this clonotype. V usage is TRBV9 and J usage is TRBJ1-4; a possible D gene is TRBD1 (6 bases). This CDR3 is built from 15 residues. V gave up 0 bases and J gave up 5 bases, with 11 bases separating them. Germline V gene sequence: CDR1 SGDLS, CDR2 YYNGEE. The DNA of the CDR3 is TGTGCCAGCAGCGTAGACGGACAGTTAAATGAAAAACTGTTTTTT. It encodes CASSVDGQLNEKLFF.

The V gene is TRBV9, the J gene TRBJ2-7; D uncertain. The germline V gene encodes CDR1 SGDLS and CDR2 YYNGEE. CDR3 length equals 15 residues. V shed 2 bases and J shed 3 bases, with 15 bases lying between them. The CDR3 spells CASSVVGDFGYEQYF. The CDR3 DNA is TGTGCCAGCAGCGTGGTAGGAGACTTTGGCTACGAGCAGTACTTC.

This clonotype occurred many times. The V gene is TRBV9, the J gene TRBJ2-1, with 11 nucleotides matching TRBD2. Germline assignment: CDR1 SGDLS and CDR2 YYNGEE. J was trimmed by 5 bases and V by 2 bases; bases with no gene match: 3. The CDR3 spans 15 residues. The CDR3 reads CASSVSGGVHNEQFF. DNA for the CDR3: TGTGCCAGCAGCGTTAGCGGGGGGGTACACAATGAGCAGTTCTTC.

This clonotype was seen ten or more times. The J gene is TRBJ2-3, the V gene TRBV9; D may be TRBD1 or TRBD2 (6 bases each). The CDR3 is 16 amino acids. Trimming pared 4 bases from V and 0 bases from J, leaving 15 bases between. Germline lookup yields CDR1 SGDLS and CDR2 YYNGEE. CDR3 bases: TGTGCCAGCAGCACCTTCGGGGGCTCTAGCACAGATACGCAGTATTTT. Protein sequence: CASSTFGGSSTDTQYF.

In this sample, this clonotype turned up a few times. The chain recombines TRBV9 with TRBJ1-6, with TRBD1 matching over 9 bases. Trimming took 3 bases from V and 10 from J; bases not matched to a gene: 11. The CDR3 is 16 amino acids. Germline CDR1 SGDLS, CDR2 YYNGEE. The CDR3 bases are TGTGCCAGCAGCGCCCGGACAGGGGAGTACGGCTCACCCCTCCACTTT. Its translation is CASSARTGEYGSPLHF.

This clonotype was counted at least ten times. This sequence joins TRBV9 and TRBJ2-7, with D perhaps matching TRBD1 (6 bases). Deletions cut 0 bases from V and 6 bases from J, with 16 bases between. The V gene's germline CDR1 is SGDLS and CDR2 YYNGEE. The CDR3 totals 15 residues. The CDR3 bases are TGTGCCAGCAGCGTAGAAGCAGGGGCCCAAATCGAGCAGTACTTC. The encoded protein is CASSVEAGAQIEQYF.

This clonotype was counted many times. V and J are TRBV9 and TRBJ1-2; no definite D call. Between the trimmed V and J ends, which lost 0 bases and 4 bases, there was a span of 10 bases. Germline-derived CDR1 and CDR2 are SGDLS and YYNGEE. The CDR3 sequence is 14 residues long. In DNA, the CDR3 is TGTGCCAGCAGCGTAGCGGCAGGTGCCTATGGCTACACCTTC. This sequence encodes CASSVAAGAYGYTF.

At least ten counts were recorded for this clonotype. The genes are TRBV9 and TRBJ2-2, with 12 bases lining up with TRBD2. CDR3 length: 16 residues. From germline, CDR1 is SGDLS and CDR2 YYNGEE. The junction had 6 bases not matched to a gene; V was cut back by 4 bases and J by 5 bases. CDR3 loop: CASSTRTSGVTGELFF. As DNA, the CDR3 is TGTGCCAGCAGCACCCGGACTAGCGGGGTTACCGGGGAGCTGTTTTTT.

At least ten counts were recorded for this clonotype. The genes are TRBV9 and TRBJ1-2, with a weak D call TRBD1 (5 bases). CDR3 length: 14 amino acids. Germline V lookup: CDR1 SGDLS, CDR2 YYNGEE. V was shortened by 4 bases and J by 3 bases, with 13 bases between the two germline ends. DNA of the CDR3: TGTGCCAGCAGCTCCCGTGGGGGATACTATGGCTACACCTTC. Its protein product is CASSSRGGYYGYTF.

Ten or more counts support this clonotype. The rearrangement links TRBV9 to TRBJ2-1; D not resolved. The CDR3 sequence is 17 residues long. V was shortened by 0 bases and J by 0 bases, with 13 bases between the two germline ends. CDR1 SGDLS and CDR2 YYNGEE come from the germline V gene. CDR3 in amino acids: CASSVGVTTSSYNEQFF. CDR3 sequence (DNA): TGTGCCAGCAGCGTAGGGGTAACGACCAGCTCCTACAATGAGCAGTTCTTC.

This clonotype was recorded many times. This chain uses TRBV9 with TRBJ2-5; tentatively, D is TRBD1 or TRBD2 (6 bases each). There are 13 residues in the CDR3. V gave up 4 bases and J gave up 2 bases, with 9 bases separating them. The germline V gene encodes CDR1 SGDLS and CDR2 YYNGEE. The CDR3 here is CASSRRGQETQYF. The CDR3, as DNA: TGTGCCAGCAGCCGGAGGGGGCAAGAGACCCAGTACTTC.

This clonotype was detected ten times or more. J is TRBJ2-5 and V is TRBV9; no firm D call. Germline loops: CDR1 SGDLS, CDR2 YYNGEE. This CDR3 contains 15 residues. Trimming took off 0 bases at V and 5 bases at J, with 14 bases between the two ends. CDR3 protein: CASSVGFRHEETQYF. The CDR3 nucleotides are TGTGCCAGCAGCGTAGGGTTCAGGCATGAGGAGACCCAGTACTTC. Variable domain in full (rest from reference TRBV9 and TRBJ2-5): DSGVTQTPKHLITATGQRVTLRCSPRSGDLSVYWYQQSLDQGLQFLIQYYNGEERAKGNILERFSAQQFPDLHSELNLSSLELGDSALYFCASSVGFRHEETQYFGPGTRLLVL.

This clonotype was seen more than once but under ten times. This rearrangement joins TRBV9 to TRBJ1-3; 7 bases fit TRBD1. The CDR3 spans 16 residues. Germline values: CDR1 SGDLS, CDR2 YYNGEE. V trimming: 5 bases; J trimming: 0 bases; junction bases outside the gene matches: 8. CDR3 sequence reads: CASSLTGASSGNTIYF. Written as DNA, the CDR3 is TGTGCCAGCAGTCTTACAGGGGCGAGCTCTGGAAACACCATATATTTT.